This T cell receptor beta chain was recovered during a study of blood T cell repertoires in COVID-19. This clone was detected once. Germline CDR1 SGHAT, CDR2 FQNNGV. The V segment lost 3 bases and the J segment 1 base; nucleotides outside the gene matches: 6. This CDR3 region has 17 residues. Assay used: immunoSEQ multiplex PCR; TCRdb lists only in-frame clones, some missing. Found here are under 200,000 clones, 85% to 90% of them singletons; the top ten hold 0.6% to 1%. The sequence was collected from a woman between 70 and 85 years old with acute or convalescent COVID-19. The chain employs TRBV11-2 and TRBJ1-1, with 12 bases that match TRBD1. The source material was peripheral blood. The CDR3 region is CASSFGTGGFWNTEAFF. In DNA form, the CDR3 reads TGTGCCAGCAGCTTCGGGACAGGGGGCTTTTGGAACACTGAAGCTTTCTTT.